The 16 T cell receptor beta chains below come from one sample, sequenced in a study of T cells in Graves' hyperthyroidism and ophthalmopathy. Authors of the study amplified TCR beta CDR3 regions from RNA transcripts. First-round RT-PCR with HTBI primers amplified the TCR CDR3 region. TCRdb processed the multiplex PCR reads anew with MiXCR; each CDR3 protein has one entry. The sample yields approximately 610,000 distinct CDR3 sequences, roughly 14% seen once. The sample was blood. These receptors were obtained from a woman in her 40s with Graves' ophthalmopathy.

The chain joins TRBV6-1 to TRBJ1-1, with D perhaps TRBD1 (5 bases). CDR1 and CDR2 from the germline V gene are MNHNS and SASEGT. With 0 bases removed from V and 4 bases from J, the gap between germline ends came to 15 bases. This CDR3 has 16 amino acids. The CDR3 nucleotides are TGTGCCAGCAGTGAAGCGCTTCGACAGTTACTCACTGAAGCTTTCTTT. This gives the protein CASSEALRQLLTEAFF.

This clonotype was detected only a few times. The chain couples TRBV11-1 to TRBJ2-2, with TRBD2 identical over 7 bases. The CDR3 spans 17 residues. Germline V gene data show CDR1 as SGHAT and CDR2 as FQDESV (reference sequence). Trimming took 4 bases from V and 1 from J; bases not matched to a gene: 9. The CDR3 DNA is TGTGCCAGCAGCTCATCCACTAGCGAAATGAACACCGGGGAGCTGTTTTTT. This sequence encodes CASSSSTSEMNTGELFF.

This clonotype appeared a few times. The gene calls are TRBV28 and TRBJ2-7; TRBD2 might be the D (7 bases). Germline V gene data show CDR1 as MDHEN and CDR2 as SYDVKM. The V and J ends lost 6 bases and 6 bases respectively, with 18 bases between them. The length of the CDR3 is 14 residues. The CDR3 protein is CASRVSGTRREQYF. The CDR3 region has the DNA TGTGCCAGCAGAGTCAGCGGGACACGCCGCGAGCAGTACTTC.

This clonotype was counted ten times or more. CDR3 coding DNA: TGTGCCACCCGGGACAGGGAGGCCTATGGCTACACCTTC. Protein: CATRDREAYGYTF. V and J are TRBV28 and TRBJ1-2; 9 positions agree with TRBD1. The germline gives CDR1 MDHEN, CDR2 SYDVKM. The CDR3 contains 13 residues. V lost 10 bases and J lost 4; bases outside the gene matches: 7.

The CDR3 DNA follows: TGCGCCAGCAGCCGGGAGGGAGTTCCGGGAGGGACCTACGAGCAGTACTTC. It is translated as CASSREGVPGGTYEQYF. The V gene is TRBV4-3, the J gene TRBJ2-7; 8 nucleotides agree with TRBD2. Losses at the gene ends were 4 bases for V and 2 bases for J; bases not matched to a gene: 13. The CDR3 has 17 residues. Germline lookup yields CDR1 LGHNA and CDR2 YSLEER.

This clonotype was observed many times. The rearrangement uses TRBV19 and TRBJ2-3; D ambiguous. The V end was cut by 6 bases, the J end by 1 base, with 5 bases between. CDR1 and CDR2 (germline): LNHDA, SQIVND (reference sequence). The CDR3 totals 12 residues. The CDR3 DNA follows: TGTGCCAGTAGGAGTGGCACAGATACGCAGTATTTT. Translating it yields CASRSGTDTQYF.

The chain recombines TRBV6-1 with TRBJ2-3; D gene uncertain. The germline CDR1 and CDR2 sequences are MNHNS and SASEGT. The CDR3 runs 14 residues. Trimming shortened V by 1 base and J by 5 bases, and 10 bases separated the two germline ends. CDR3 sequence (DNA): TGTGCCAGCAGTGAAGGCAGGTTAGGAGATACGCAGTATTTT. It codes for CASSEGRLGDTQYF.

The table lists this clonotype with many counts. The V gene is TRBV7-2, the J gene TRBJ1-1; 7 bases are a match to TRBD1. The V gene's germline CDR1 is SGHTA and CDR2 FQGNSA. This CDR3 contains 14 residues. V shed 5 bases, J shed 1 base, and the junction held 4 bases outside the gene matches. This CDR3 reads CASSRGQTNTEAFF. CDR3 DNA: TGTGCCAGCAGCCGGGGACAGACGAACACTGAAGCTTTCTTT.

The chain uses TRBV7-9 and TRBJ2-7; 9 bases line up with TRBD1. The V and J ends lost 6 bases and 3 bases, in that order; junction bases with no gene match: 9. CDR1 is SEHNR, CDR2 FQNEAQ, per germline (reference sequence). The CDR3 sequence is 15 residues long. The DNA for the CDR3 is TGTGCCAGCAGGAACCTGGACAGGGGTTACTACGAGCAGTACTTC. This translates into CASRNLDRGYYEQYF.

This clonotype was seen only a few times. A read error may produce the germline difference seen at one junction end. V is TRBV7-3 and J is TRBJ2-2; tentatively, D is TRBD1 (6 bases). This CDR3 is built from 15 residues. CDR1 SGHTA and CDR2 FQGTGA come from the germline V gene. DNA of the CDR3: TGTGCCAGCAGCCCGACCCAGGGGTACACCGGGGAGTTGCTTTTT. This translates into CASSPTQGYTGELLF.

The chain joins TRBV11-1 to TRBJ2-2; 9 bases align to TRBD1. From germline, CDR1 is SGHAT and CDR2 FQDESV (reference sequence). V was pared by 2 bases and J by 3 bases, with 10 bases of the junction left unmatched. The CDR3 covers 18 residues. CDR3 in amino acids: CASSLSTGGRDHTGELFF. Here the CDR3 DNA reads TGTGCCAGCAGCTTATCGACAGGGGGTCGCGACCACACCGGGGAGCTGTTTTTT.

This clonotype was seen more than once but under ten times. The V and J genes are TRBV7-2 and TRBJ1-5; D call uncertain. Trimming removed 2 bases from V and 1 base from J, with 3 bases in between. Germline CDR1 SGHTA, CDR2 FQGNSA. This CDR3 comprises 13 residues. The DNA for the CDR3 is TGTGCCAGCAGCTTATTGAGCAATCAGCCCCAGCATTTT. Protein sequence: CASSLLSNQPQHF.

This clonotype has at least ten counts. This chain uses TRBV6-1 with TRBJ1-1; perhaps TRBD1 as D (5 bases). The CDR3 has 14 amino acids. V lost 7 bases and J lost 2, with 14 bases in between. Per the germline V gene, CDR1 is MNHNS and CDR2 is SASEGT. The CDR3 coding sequence is TGTGCCAGCAACTACGGGGGGACTAACACTGAAGCTTTCTTT. This gives the protein CASNYGGTNTEAFF.

The V call is TRBV28, the J call TRBJ2-5; 8 bases agree with TRBD1. V shed 5 bases and J 3 bases; nucleotides not matched to a gene: 8. This CDR3 comprises 15 residues. The germline CDR1 and CDR2 sequences are MDHEN and SYDVKM. CDR3 sequence reads: CASSDSGTGKETQYF. CDR3 in DNA: TGTGCCAGCAGTGATTCCGGGACAGGAAAAGAGACCCAGTACTTC. Full variable domain (outside the CDR3, taken from reference TRBV28 and TRBJ2-5): DVKVTQSSRYLVKRTGEKVFLECVQDMDHENMFWYRQDPGLGLRLIYFSYDVKMKEKGDIPEGYSVSREKKERFSLILESASTNQTSMYLCASSDSGTGKETQYFGPGTRLLVL.

This clonotype was seen many times. The chain is built from TRBV11-2 and TRBJ1-5, with D tentatively TRBD1 (5 bases). This CDR3 has 15 amino acids. V lost 7 bases and J lost 6, with 19 bases in between. The germline gives CDR1 SGHAT, CDR2 FQNNGV. DNA of the CDR3: TGTGCCAGCACCCCCAGGGAAGGGGTCCCTCAGCCCCAGCATTTT. Translated, it gives CASTPREGVPQPQHF.

The chain combines TRBV19 with TRBJ2-7; D is perhaps TRBD2 (5 bases). The CDR3 consists of 17 residues. Germline V gene sequence: CDR1 LNHDA, CDR2 SQIVND (reference sequence). V lost 4 bases and J lost 3, with 22 bases in between. The CDR3 DNA follows: TGTGCCAGTAGTACTAGGTTTTACGGGCCCGGGGTCTACGAGCAGTACTTC. Translated, it gives CASSTRFYGPGVYEQYF.